Listed below are T cell receptor beta chains from one sample, sequenced in a study of shared clonotypes between healthy human individuals. Assay used: immunoSEQ multiplex PCR; TCRdb lists only in-frame clones, some missing. The sample shows 950,000 to 1,200,000 clones, 70% to 85% of them seen only once. Material for sequencing was memory CD4+ T cells from PBMCs. The receptors shown here come from a man aged 18 to 29 in good health. Some clones in this sample may be carry-over from other donors' samples. CDR3s include the opening cysteine and the closing phenylalanine or tryptophan. Each record gives: clone size, V gene, J gene, D gene, CDR3 protein, CDR3 DNA. The D gene is left open where the match is weak. Clone size is not always given. Where it is, it says once, few, many or a class for expanded clones.

>.|TRBV7-2|TRBJ2-5|.
CASSPPGQTQETQYF
TGTGCCAGCAGCCCCCCGGGTCAAACTCAAGAGACCCAGTACTTC
>.|TRBV5-4|TRBJ1-1|.
CASSHERADTEAFF
TGTGCCAGCAGCCACGAGAGGGCGGACACTGAAGCTTTCTTT
>.|TRBV6-1|TRBJ1-5|.
CASSDLAGGNQPQHF
TGTGCCAGCAGTGACCTGGCAGGGGGCAATCAGCCCCAGCATTTT
>once|TRBV5-1|TRBJ2-5|TRBD2
CASSAASLGLGETQYF
TGCGCCAGCAGCGCCGCCAGCTTGGGACTAGGTGAGACCCAGTACTTC
>.|TRBV2|TRBJ1-2|TRBD1
CASSRGPGYGYTF
TGTGCCAGCAGCAGGGGGCCTGGCTATGGCTACACCTTC
>.|TRBV27|TRBJ1-1|.
CASSLRRSSTPMNTEAFF
TGTGCCAGCAGTTTACGGAGGTCCTCAACCCCTATGAACACTGAAGCTTTCTTT
>.|TRBV2|TRBJ1-2|.
CASSPGANYGYTF
TGTGCCAGCAGTCCGGGAGCTAACTATGGCTACACCTTC
>once|TRBV5-6|TRBJ2-7|TRBD1
CASSPLGRLRDSTYEQYF
TGTGCCAGCAGCCCCCTAGGACGTCTTCGGGACAGCACCTACGAGCAGTACTTC
>.|TRBV28|TRBJ1-5|TRBD1
CGTGTGGGNQPQHF
TGTGGAACTGGGACAGGGGGTGGCAATCAGCCCCAGCATTTT
>few|TRBV19|TRBJ2-5|.
CASSKRFGETQYF
TGTGCCAGTAGTAAACGATTCGGAGAGACCCAGTACTTC
>.|TRBV11-2|TRBJ2-1|.
CASSFGGGIQGEQFF
TGTGCCAGCAGCTTCGGGGGAGGCATCCAGGGTGAGCAGTTCTTC
>.|TRBV28|TRBJ1-1|.
CASSPGQRVRGTEAFF
TGTGCCAGCAGTCCAGGGCAGAGGGTGAGGGGCACTGAAGCTTTCTTT
>.|TRBV28|TRBJ2-1|TRBD2
CASTLGGLAYNEQFF
TGTGCCAGCACCTTGGGGGGACTAGCCTACAATGAGCAGTTCTTC
>.|TRBV5-1|TRBJ2-5|TRBD2
CASSLGTSGVSAQYF
TGCGCCAGCAGCTTGGGGACTAGCGGTGTCTCGGCCCAGTACTTC
>.|TRBV7-9|TRBJ2-5|.
CASSLVPLETQYF
TGTGCCAGCAGCTTAGTCCCACTTGAGACCCAGTACTTC
>.|TRBV13|TRBJ2-1|TRBD1
CASTRGRDREQFF
TGTGCCAGCACCAGGGGGCGGGATCGTGAGCAGTTCTTC
>.|TRBV14|TRBJ2-7|.
CASSLPPGVEQYF
TGTGCCAGCAGCCTTCCCCCGGGGGTCGAGCAGTACTTC
>.|TRBV11-2|TRBJ1-1|.
CASSYRNTEAFF
TGTGCCAGCAGCTACAGGAACACTGAAGCTTTCTTT
>.|TRBV5-8|TRBJ1-2|.
CASTRGWGYGYTF
TGTGCCTCCACGCGCGGGTGGGGGTATGGCTACACCTTC
>.|TRBV18|TRBJ1-1|.
CASSPGVPNTEAFF
TGTGCCAGCTCACCAGGAGTCCCGAACACTGAAGCTTTCTTT
>few|TRBV2|TRBJ1-4|TRBD1
CASRLQGATNEKLFF
TGTGCCAGCAGGCTACAGGGGGCGACTAATGAAAAACTGTTTTTT
>.|TRBV19|TRBJ1-5|.
CASRGETDSALYSNQPQHF
TGTGCCAGTAGGGGGGAGACAGACTCAGCTCTCTATAGCAATCAGCCCCAGCATTTT
>many|TRBV7-8|TRBJ2-7|.
CASTPDSFSYEQYF
TGTGCCAGCACCCCGGACAGTTTTTCCTACGAGCAGTACTTC
>once|TRBV2|TRBJ2-1|.
CASSGVLPYNEQFF
TGTGCCAGCAGTGGTGTACTCCCCTACAATGAGCAGTTCTTC
>few|TRBV7-7|TRBJ2-2|.
CASSPGVSGELFF
TGTGCCAGCAGCCCAGGGGTTAGCGGGGAGCTGTTTTTT
>few|TRBV5-1|TRBJ2-7|.
CASREYDWAYEQYF
TGCGCCAGCAGGGAATATGACTGGGCCTACGAGCAGTACTTC
>.|TRBV7-3|TRBJ2-1|.
CASSLTAGPAYNEQFF
TGTGCCAGCAGCTTAACGGCGGGGCCCGCCTACAATGAGCAGTTCTTC
>.|TRBV4-2|TRBJ2-5|TRBD2
CASSQGTSGREYF
TGTGCCAGCAGCCAGGGGACTAGCGGCCGGGAGTACTTC
>.|TRBV5-1|TRBJ2-3|.
CASSLLGTGVGTDTQYF
TGCGCCAGCAGCTTGCTCGGGACCGGAGTAGGCACAGATACGCAGTATTTT
>.|TRBV4-1|TRBJ2-2|TRBD1
CASSPRDRGAMNTGELFF
TGCGCCAGCAGCCCTAGGGACAGGGGAGCCATGAACACCGGGGAGCTGTTTTTT
>.|TRBV18|TRBJ1-1|.
CASSVAGKDTEAFF
TGTGCCAGCTCAGTGGCAGGGAAGGACACTGAAGCTTTCTTT
>.|TRBV4-2|TRBJ2-7|.
CASSQEGASSTEQYF
TGTGCCAGCAGCCAAGAGGGGGCCTCCTCCACCGAGCAGTACTTC
>.|TRBV5-4|TRBJ1-1|TRBD1
CASSPGTGIEAFF
TGTGCCAGCAGCCCGGGGACAGGGATTGAAGCTTTCTTT
>few|TRBV4-2|TRBJ1-4|.
CASSQDSGEKLFF
TGTGCCAGCAGCCAAGATTCCGGCGAAAAACTGTTTTTT
>.|TRBV10-2|TRBJ1-6|.
CASSGQTSYNSPLHF
TGCGCCAGCAGCGGACAGACCTCCTATAATTCACCCCTCCACTTT